The 10 T cell receptor beta chains listed next were all sequenced from one sample in a study of blood T cell repertoires in COVID-19. Some clones are missing from TCRdb's copy, which holds only in-frame ones; the method was immunoSEQ multiplex PCR. The data contain roughly 30,000 clones, 90% to 95% of them singletons. The sequencing input was peripheral blood. These TCRs come from a man aged 60-69 years with acute or convalescent COVID-19.

The rearrangement links TRBV7-2 to TRBJ1-5; a weak D match, TRBD1 (6 bases). The germline V gene has CDR1 SGHTA and CDR2 FQGNSA. V lost 4 bases and J 6 bases, leaving 13 bases between the germline ends. The CDR3 length is 14 residues. The chain's CDR3 is CASSSASGVQPQHF. The CDR3 bases are TGTGCCAGCAGCTCGGCCTCAGGGGTTCAGCCCCAGCATTTT.

The rearrangement links TRBV4-2 to TRBJ1-4; TRBD1 aligns across 7 bases. CDR1 and CDR2 (germline): LGHNA, YNFKEQ. V gave up 1 base and J gave up 0 bases; unmatched junction bases: 11. The CDR3 runs 19 residues. The chain's CDR3 is CASSQAAGTAIATNEKLFF. The CDR3, as DNA: TGTGCCAGCAGCCAAGCGGCGGGGACAGCCATTGCAACTAATGAAAAACTGTTTTTT.

V usage is TRBV9 and J usage is TRBJ2-1, with D maybe TRBD2 (5 bases). V lost 0 bases, J lost 1 base, and 11 bases lay in between. The CDR3 totals 16 residues. Germline loops: CDR1 SGDLS, CDR2 YYNGEE. The CDR3 DNA is TGTGCCAGCAGCGTAGAGTTAGCGAGTTCCTACAATGAGCAGTTCTTC. Residues: CASSVELASSYNEQFF.

The CDR3 DNA is TGTGCCAGCAGCTTCGGCCAGGGGTCCTACGAGCAGTACTTC. Its translation is CASSFGQGSYEQYF. V and J are TRBV11-2 and TRBJ2-7; D may be TRBD1 (6 bases). There are 14 residues in the CDR3. V was trimmed by 3 bases and J by 1 base, leaving 10 bases between them. Per the germline V gene, CDR1 is SGHAT and CDR2 is FQNNGV.

This clone was recorded only once. The chain couples TRBV5-6 to TRBJ2-5, with 8 bases fitting TRBD1. The germline V gene has CDR1 SGHDT and CDR2 YYEEEE. V was pared by 1 base and J by 4 bases, with 9 bases of the junction left unmatched. The CDR3 consists of 16 residues. CDR3 sequence: CASSLFGQGWPETQYF. The CDR3 DNA sequence: TGTGCCAGCAGCTTGTTCGGACAGGGTTGGCCAGAGACCCAGTACTTC.

The gene calls are TRBV7-8 and TRBJ2-1; 7 bases match TRBD2. J gave up 4 bases and V 5 bases, and 11 bases lay outside the gene matches. The CDR3 is 16 amino acids. CDR1 and CDR2 (germline): SGHVS, FQNEAQ. CDR3 DNA: TGTGCCAGCAGCCGAGGAGCTAGCGGCACTTACAATGAGCAGTTCTTC. Its protein product is CASSRGASGTYNEQFF.

The rearrangement uses TRBV5-1 and TRBJ2-5; the match to TRBD2 covers 7 bases. Germline CDR1 reads SGHRS; CDR2 reads YFSETQ. CDR3 size: 16 residues. V was pared by 0 bases and J by 2 bases, with 7 bases of the junction left unmatched. The DNA of the CDR3 is TGCGCCAGCAGCTTGGATTTGTCTAGCGGACAAGAGACCCAGTACTTC. Translating gives CASSLDLSSGQETQYF.

This rearrangement joins TRBV6-5 to TRBJ1-1; D gene ambiguous. The V gene's germline CDR1 is MNHEY and CDR2 SVGAGI. With 0 bases removed from V and 1 base from J, the gap between germline ends came to 6 bases. The CDR3 has 14 residues. CDR3 nucleotides: TGTGCCAGCAGTTACTCCGCAGGGAACACTGAAGCTTTCTTT. It is translated as CASSYSAGNTEAFF.

V is TRBV28 and J is TRBJ2-5; weak D call: TRBD1 (5 bases). The V and J ends lost 2 bases and 3 bases respectively, with 7 bases between them. CDR1 is MDHEN and CDR2 is SYDVKM in the germline V gene. The CDR3 extends over 13 amino acids. CDR3 loop: CASSLPGKETQYF. DNA of the CDR3: TGTGCCAGCAGTTTACCAGGGAAAGAGACCCAGTACTTC.

The chain has TRBV4-2 and TRBJ2-1; a weak D match, TRBD2 (5 bases). This CDR3 comprises 16 residues. Germline CDR1 reads LGHNA; CDR2 reads YNFKEQ. The V and J ends lost 1 base and 5 bases respectively, with 15 bases between them. CDR3 DNA sequence: TGTGCCAGCAGCCAAGGGGGATCCACTAGACACAATGAGCAGTTCTTC. It is translated as CASSQGGSTRHNEQFF.